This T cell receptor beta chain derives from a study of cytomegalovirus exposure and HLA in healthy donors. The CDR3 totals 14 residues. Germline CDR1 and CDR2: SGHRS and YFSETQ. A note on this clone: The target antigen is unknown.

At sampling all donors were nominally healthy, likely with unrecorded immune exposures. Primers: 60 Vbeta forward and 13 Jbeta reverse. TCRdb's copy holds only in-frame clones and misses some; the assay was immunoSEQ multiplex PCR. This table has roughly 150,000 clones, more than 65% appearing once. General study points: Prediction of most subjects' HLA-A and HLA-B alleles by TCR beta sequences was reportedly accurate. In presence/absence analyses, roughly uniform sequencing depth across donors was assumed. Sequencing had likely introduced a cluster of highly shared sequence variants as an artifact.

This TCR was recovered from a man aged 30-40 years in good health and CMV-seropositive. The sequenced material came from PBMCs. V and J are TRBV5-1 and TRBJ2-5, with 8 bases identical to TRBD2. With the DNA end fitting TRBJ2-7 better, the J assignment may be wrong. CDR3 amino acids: CASRLLADLGEQYF. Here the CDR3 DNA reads TGCGCCAGCAGGCTACTAGCGGACCTGGGCGAGCAGTACTTC.